The rows below give T cell receptor beta chains drawn from one sample of a study of blood T cell repertoires in COVID-19. Produced via immunoSEQ multiplex PCR; TCRdb's table is partial and in-frame only. The repertoire holds about 150,000 clones, with 82% as singletons. Sequenced: peripheral blood. The receptor set was obtained from a human donor with acute or convalescent COVID-19. The donor label of this sample is uncertain. The CDR3 runs from the conserved cysteine through the conserved F or W. The D gene is left open where the match is weak. Size is stated for part of the rows, as once, few or many counts, or as a class when the clone is expanded.

v_gene: TRBV10-3
j_gene: TRBJ1-1
abundance: -
d_gene: -
CDR3nt: TGTGCCATTCGGTCTGAGACTGAAGCTTTCTTT
CDR3aa: CAIRSETEAFF

v_gene: TRBV11-2
j_gene: TRBJ2-6
abundance: -
d_gene: -
CDR3nt: TGTGCCAGCAGCTGGACAGTCTCTGGGGCCAACGTCCTGACTTTC
CDR3aa: CASSWTVSGANVLTF

v_gene: TRBV6-5
j_gene: TRBJ1-5
abundance: -
d_gene: -
CDR3nt: TGTGCCAGCAGATTACCGGGTCCCTCAAATCAGCCCCAGCATTTT
CDR3aa: CASRLPGPSNQPQHF

v_gene: TRBV19
j_gene: TRBJ2-6
abundance: -
d_gene: TRBD1
CDR3nt: TGTGCCAGTAGGGACAGGGGATTGTATGGGGCCAACGTCCTGACTTTC
CDR3aa: CASRDRGLYGANVLTF

v_gene: TRBV4-1
j_gene: TRBJ2-5
abundance: -
d_gene: TRBD1
CDR3nt: TGCGCCAGCAGCCCGACCTGGACAGGGGAAGAGACCCAGTACTTC
CDR3aa: CASSPTWTGEETQYF

v_gene: TRBV30
j_gene: TRBJ1-1
abundance: few
d_gene: -
CDR3nt: TGTGCCTGGAGGGGATTCCCGGGACTGAAGAACACTGAAGCTTTCTTT
CDR3aa: CAWRGFPGLKNTEAFF

v_gene: TRBV7-2
j_gene: TRBJ2-3
abundance: once
d_gene: TRBD2
CDR3nt: TGTGCCAGCAGCACCGTAGCGGGGGGGCCGCAGTATTTT
CDR3aa: CASSTVAGGPQYF

v_gene: TRBV30
j_gene: TRBJ1-1
abundance: few
d_gene: -
CDR3nt: TGTGCCTGGACAGGGTGGAACACTGAAGCTTTCTTT
CDR3aa: CAWTGWNTEAFF

v_gene: TRBV14
j_gene: TRBJ2-1
abundance: -
d_gene: TRBD2
CDR3nt: TGTGCCAGCAGCCCAAACCGGGGGGGGGCCCGGAATGAGCAGTTCTTC
CDR3aa: CASSPNRGGARNEQFF

v_gene: TRBV7-3
j_gene: TRBJ2-2
abundance: -
d_gene: -
CDR3nt: TGTGCCAGCAGCTTAATAAGGGGGAGGGACACCGGGGAGCTGTTTTTT
CDR3aa: CASSLIRGRDTGELFF

v_gene: TRBV2
j_gene: TRBJ1-6
abundance: once
d_gene: -
CDR3nt: TGTGCCAGCAGGCCTGGAGGAGGCCAATACTCCCTCCGTTCACCCCTCCACTTT
CDR3aa: CASRPGGGQYSLRSPLHF

v_gene: TRBV19
j_gene: TRBJ1-2
abundance: -
d_gene: -
CDR3nt: TGTGCCAGTAGCCCAGGGTACTATGGCTACACCTTC
CDR3aa: CASSPGYYGYTF

v_gene: TRBV5-4
j_gene: TRBJ1-2
abundance: -
d_gene: -
CDR3nt: TGTGCCAGCAGCTTGGAGGGACACCTTGGGTATGGCTACACCTTC
CDR3aa: CASSLEGHLGYGYTF

v_gene: TRBV2
j_gene: TRBJ1-4
abundance: -
d_gene: -
CDR3nt: TGTGCCAGCAGGGTCGGGTCAGGGCGAGAAAAACTGTTTTTT
CDR3aa: CASRVGSGREKLFF

v_gene: TRBV25-1
j_gene: TRBJ2-7
abundance: -
d_gene: -
CDR3nt: TGTGCCAGCAGTGAAGCGCCCCCCTCAGGTAATGCCTACGAGCAGTACTTC
CDR3aa: CASSEAPPSGNAYEQYF

v_gene: TRBV10-3
j_gene: TRBJ1-2
abundance: -
d_gene: -
CDR3nt: TGTGCCATCAGTGAGGGACACCCTATCAACTATGGCTACACCTTC
CDR3aa: CAISEGHPINYGYTF

v_gene: TRBV19
j_gene: TRBJ1-4
abundance: -
d_gene: -
CDR3nt: TGTGCCAGTAGGCTCCCAGGGGATAATGAAAAACTGTTTTTT
CDR3aa: CASRLPGDNEKLFF

v_gene: TRBV2
j_gene: TRBJ1-4
abundance: -
d_gene: -
CDR3nt: TGTGCCAGCAGTGAGGGCCCCGTTGACGAAAAACTGTTTTTT
CDR3aa: CASSEGPVDEKLFF

v_gene: TRBV2
j_gene: TRBJ1-4
abundance: -
d_gene: -
CDR3nt: TGTGCCAGCAGTCCCTTCGGGGAGGTGTCAAATGAAAAACTGTTTTTT
CDR3aa: CASSPFGEVSNEKLFF

v_gene: TRBV7-8
j_gene: TRBJ2-1
abundance: -
d_gene: -
CDR3nt: TGTGCCAGCAGCCTGGACACCAATGAGCAGTTCTTC
CDR3aa: CASSLDTNEQFF

v_gene: TRBV7-3
j_gene: TRBJ1-2
abundance: once
d_gene: TRBD1
CDR3nt: TGTGCCAGCAGAGAGGCGACAGGGTTGAACTATGGCTACACCTTC
CDR3aa: CASREATGLNYGYTF